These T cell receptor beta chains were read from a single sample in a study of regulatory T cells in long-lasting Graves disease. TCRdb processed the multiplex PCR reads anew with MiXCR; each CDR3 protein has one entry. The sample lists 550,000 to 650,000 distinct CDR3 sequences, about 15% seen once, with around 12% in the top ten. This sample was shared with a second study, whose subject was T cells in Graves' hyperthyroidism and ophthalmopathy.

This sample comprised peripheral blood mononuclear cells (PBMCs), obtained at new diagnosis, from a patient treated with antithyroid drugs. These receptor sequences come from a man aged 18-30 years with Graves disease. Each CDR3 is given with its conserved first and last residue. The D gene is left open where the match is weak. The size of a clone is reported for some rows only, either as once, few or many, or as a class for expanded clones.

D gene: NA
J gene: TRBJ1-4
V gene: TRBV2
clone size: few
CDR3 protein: CASSVNGDNEKLFF
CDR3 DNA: TGTGCCAGCAGTGTTAACGGGGATAATGAAAAACTGTTTTTT

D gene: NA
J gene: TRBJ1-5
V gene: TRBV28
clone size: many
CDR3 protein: CASSFDTLGNQPQHF
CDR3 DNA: TGTGCCAGCAGTTTCGACACCCTGGGCAATCAGCCCCAGCATTTT

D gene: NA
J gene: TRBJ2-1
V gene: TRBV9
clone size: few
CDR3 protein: CASSELYYNEQFF
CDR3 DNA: TGTGCCAGCAGCGAACTATACTACAATGAGCAGTTCTTC

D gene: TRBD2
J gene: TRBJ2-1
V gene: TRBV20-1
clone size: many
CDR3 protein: CSAFPLAGGPINEQFF
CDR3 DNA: TGCAGTGCCTTTCCACTAGCGGGAGGACCCATCAATGAGCAGTTCTTC

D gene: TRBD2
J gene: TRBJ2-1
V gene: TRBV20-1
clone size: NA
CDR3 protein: CSAGGLVHNEQFF
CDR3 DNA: TGCAGTGCTGGAGGACTAGTCCACAATGAGCAGTTCTTC

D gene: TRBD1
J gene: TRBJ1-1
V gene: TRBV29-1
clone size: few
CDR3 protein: CSVEVGGNTEAFF
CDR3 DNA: TGCAGCGTTGAAGTAGGGGGCAACACTGAAGCTTTCTTT

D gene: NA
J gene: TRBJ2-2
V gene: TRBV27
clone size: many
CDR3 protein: CASSLSLTAAGELFF
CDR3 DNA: TGTGCCAGCAGTCTGTCCCTCACCGCGGCCGGGGAGCTGTTTTTT

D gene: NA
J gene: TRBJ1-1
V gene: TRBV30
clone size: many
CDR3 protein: CAWGQKNTEAFF
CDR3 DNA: TGTGCCTGGGGACAGAAAAACACTGAAGCTTTCTTT

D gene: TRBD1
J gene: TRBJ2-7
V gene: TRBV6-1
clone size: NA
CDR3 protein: CATSGTGDLPGYEQYF
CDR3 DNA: TGTGCCACCTCCGGGACAGGGGATTTGCCTGGATACGAGCAGTACTTC

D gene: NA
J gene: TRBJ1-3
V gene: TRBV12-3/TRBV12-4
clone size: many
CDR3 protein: CASSSLPGLIFSGNTIYF
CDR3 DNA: TGTGCCAGCAGTTCCCTCCCCGGACTGATATTCTCTGGAAACACCATATATTTT

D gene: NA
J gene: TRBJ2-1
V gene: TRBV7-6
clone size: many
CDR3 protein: CASSLTESSYNEQFF
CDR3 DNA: TGCGCCAGCAGCTTAACAGAGAGCTCCTACAATGAGCAGTTCTTC

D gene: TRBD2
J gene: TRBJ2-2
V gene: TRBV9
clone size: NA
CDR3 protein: CASSAVAGLTGELFF
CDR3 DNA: TGTGCCAGCAGCGCCGTAGCGGGACTCACCGGGGAGCTGTTTTTT

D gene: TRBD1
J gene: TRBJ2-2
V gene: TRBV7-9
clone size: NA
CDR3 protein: CASSHRDRYTGELFF
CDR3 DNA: TGTGCCAGCAGCCACCGGGACAGATACACCGGGGAGCTGTTTTTT

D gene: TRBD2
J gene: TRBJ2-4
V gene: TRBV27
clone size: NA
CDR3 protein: CANSSLSGRAGNIQYF
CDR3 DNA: TGTGCCAACAGTTCCCTTAGCGGGAGGGCGGGAAACATTCAGTACTTC

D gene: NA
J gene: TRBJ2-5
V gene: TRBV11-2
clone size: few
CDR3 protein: CASSSPATQYF
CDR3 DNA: TGTGCCAGCAGCTCCCCCGCCACCCAGTACTTC

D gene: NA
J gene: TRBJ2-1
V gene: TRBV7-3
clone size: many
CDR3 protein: CASTATGTGEQFF
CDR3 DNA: TGTGCCAGCACCGCCACGGGCACCGGAGAGCAGTTCTTC

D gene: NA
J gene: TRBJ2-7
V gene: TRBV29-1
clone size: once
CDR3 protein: CSVGGTGSISYEQYF
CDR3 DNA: TGCAGCGTTGGGGGGACCGGCTCGATCTCCTACGAGCAGTACTTC

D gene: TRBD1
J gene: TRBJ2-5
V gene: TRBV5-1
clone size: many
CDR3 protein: CASSLSGTGEETQYF
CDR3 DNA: TGTGCCAGCAGCTTATCAGGGACAGGCGAAGAGACCCAGTACTTC

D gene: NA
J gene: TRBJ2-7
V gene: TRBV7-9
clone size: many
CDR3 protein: CASGGVLEQYF
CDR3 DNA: TGTGCCAGCGGGGGAGTCCTCGAGCAGTACTTC